This T cell receptor (beta chain) is drawn from a study of T cell responses to AZD1222 COVID-19 vaccine. TCRdb's copy holds only in-frame clones and misses some; the assay was immunoSEQ multiplex PCR. The table lists about 120,000 clones, approximately 85% of them singletons. Note on this clone: Its antigen is undetermined. An end of the junction does not agree with germline; a read error may underlie this.

The CDR3 spans 14 residues. Germline-derived CDR1 and CDR2 are SGHDT and YYEEEE. Study findings and constraints: Clonal diversity was possibly underestimated; the donors were predominantly white British and more often female. Seropositivity was recorded at baseline in only 6 or 7 AZD1222 recipients.

Sequencing used peripheral blood, obtained on day 0 of AZD1222 vaccination. The rearrangement joins TRBV5-6 to TRBJ1-2; D is unresolved. The TCR originated in an adult in good health. The CDR3 spells CASSLGPSEYGFTF. The CDR3 DNA follows: TGTGCCAGCAGCTTAGGCCCCTCGGAATATGGCTTCACCTTC.